This paragraph covers one T cell receptor beta chain sequence. What it binds is not known. The data are from a study of T cell responses to AZD1222 COVID-19 vaccine. Overall study results and limits: An increase in Spike-specific TCR breadth and depth was observed after two AZD1222 doses. With dominance at 160-218 and 743-854, vaccine-associated CD4 TCRs spanned spike. There were mostly white British donors and more females than males, and clonal diversity was possibly underestimated. Samples come after the peak T cell response, not at day 14.

The CDR3 is 12 residues long. Germline CDR1 is SGHDN and CDR2 is FVKESK. With 4 bases removed from V and 7 bases from J, the gap between germline ends came to 10 bases. Method: immunoSEQ multiplex PCR; TCRdb's copy keeps in-frame clones and lacks some. Altogether some 150,000 clones are present, approximately 88% being singletons, with the ten largest covering approximately 3.6%. V is TRBV14 and J is TRBJ1-2; no clear D gene. The TCR originated in an adult in good health. The sample consisted of peripheral blood, taken on day 0 of MenACWY control vaccination. CDR3 amino acids: CASSPGYSGYTF. For the CDR3, the DNA is TGTGCCAGCAGCCCCGGGTACTCTGGCTACACCTTC.